Reported below is one T cell receptor beta chain. An end of the junction differs from the germline gene, which may be a read error. This specimen comes from a study of tumor-infiltrating lymphocytes in primary liver carcinoma. On the study more broadly: Spanning 30 to 69 years of age, the patients were men and women.

Co-extraction of RNA and DNA was performed on about 20-33 mg of unsorted bulk tissue. The authors made TCR beta cDNA from 400 to 550 ng total RNA with a constant-region primer. Sequencing libraries for TCR beta derived from three nested multiplex PCR rounds that used slightly modified ARM-PCR. TRBV1-TRBV30 forward primers and a C-beta reverse primer were used in the first two PCR rounds, which each ran for 9 to 10 cycles. TCRdb reprocessed the multiplex PCR reads via MiXCR and lists one record per CDR3 protein. The data show some 100,000 distinct CDR3 sequences, around 66% seen once. The CDR3 extends over 16 amino acids. Per germline, CDR1 MNHNS and CDR2 SASEGT.

J is TRBJ2-1 and V is TRBV6-1; 9 nucleotides agree with TRBD2. The source is a woman aged 55-69 years with primary liver carcinoma and hepatitis B virus infection. The sequencing input was liver tumor tissue from sampling region 2. Subset reported: tumor region T2, inferior pole. The CDR3 DNA is TGTGCCAGCAGTGAGCCTAGCGGGACCTCCTACAATGAGCTGTTCTTC. It translates to CASSEPSGTSYNELFF.